The TCR beta chain described here comes from a study of blood T cell repertoires in COVID-19. About the research overall: Acute-phase and convalescent COVID-19 samples originated in the United States, Italy and Spain. T cells, B-cell-depleted T cells, or PBMCs supplied cDNA or gDNA.

Donors were grouped by their self-reported clinical history. Recovered participants had two consecutive negative NP/OP PCR tests, healthcare professional clearance, or symptom resolution. After removal of 6 bases from V and 7 bases from J, the junction contained 1 base not matched to a gene. The CDR3 contains 12 residues. CDR1 and CDR2 (germline): SEHNR, FQNEAQ (reference sequence). Sequencing was performed with immunoSEQ multiplex PCR; in TCRdb, only in-frame clones are kept and a portion is missing. Of around 250,000 clones detected, approximately 80% appear once; the ten largest clones hold approximately 16%.

The chain combines TRBV7-9 with TRBJ2-2; 8 bases are shared with TRBD2. Sequenced input: PBMCs or T cells enriched from blood (not recorded which). The origin of this receptor is a man in his forties who had recovered from COVID-19. CDR3 DNA: TGTGCCAGCAGGCGGGGGGACGGGGAGCTGTTTTTT. The encoded protein is CASRRGDGELFF.